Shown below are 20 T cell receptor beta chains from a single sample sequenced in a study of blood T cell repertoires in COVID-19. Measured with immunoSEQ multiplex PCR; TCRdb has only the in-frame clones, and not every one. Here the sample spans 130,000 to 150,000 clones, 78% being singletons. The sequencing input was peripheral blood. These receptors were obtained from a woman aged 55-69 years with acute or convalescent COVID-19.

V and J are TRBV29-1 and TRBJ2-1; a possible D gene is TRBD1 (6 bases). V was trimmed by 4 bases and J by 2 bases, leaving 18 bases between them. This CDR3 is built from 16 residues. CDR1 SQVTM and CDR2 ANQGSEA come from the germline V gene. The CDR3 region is CSVGGQSNRPYNEQFF. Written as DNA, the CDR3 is TGCAGCGTTGGGGGACAATCGAATCGGCCCTACAATGAGCAGTTCTTC.

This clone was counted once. This chain's CDR3 is CASSGQTYEQYF. CDR3 DNA sequence: TGTGCCAGCAGTGGACAAACCTACGAGCAGTACTTC. The rearrangement links TRBV5-4 to TRBJ2-7; maybe TRBD1 (5 bases). Trimming removed 5 bases from V and 2 bases from J, with 8 bases in between. There are 12 residues in the CDR3. Germline V lookup: CDR1 SGHNT, CDR2 YYREEE (reference sequence).

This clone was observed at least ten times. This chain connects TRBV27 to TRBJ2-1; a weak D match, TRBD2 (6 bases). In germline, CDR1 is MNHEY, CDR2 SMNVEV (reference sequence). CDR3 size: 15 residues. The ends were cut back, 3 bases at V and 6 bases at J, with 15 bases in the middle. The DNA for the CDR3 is TGTGCCAGCAGTTTCGGGAGTTCCCTTAGCAATGAGCAGTTCTTC. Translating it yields CASSFGSSLSNEQFF.

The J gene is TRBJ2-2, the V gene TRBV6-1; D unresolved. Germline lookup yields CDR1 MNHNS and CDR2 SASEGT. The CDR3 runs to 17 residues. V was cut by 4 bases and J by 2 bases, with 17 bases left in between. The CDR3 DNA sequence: TGTGCCAGCAGTGTGAGACACACCGACGTTAACACCGGGGAGCTGTTTTTT. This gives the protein CASSVRHTDVNTGELFF.

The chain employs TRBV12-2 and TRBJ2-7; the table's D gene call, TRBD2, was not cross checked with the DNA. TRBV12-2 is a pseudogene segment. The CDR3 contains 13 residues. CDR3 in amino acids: CARVGSGGYEQYF. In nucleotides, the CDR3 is TGTGCAAGAGTAGGGTCAGGAGGTTACGAGCAGTACTTC.

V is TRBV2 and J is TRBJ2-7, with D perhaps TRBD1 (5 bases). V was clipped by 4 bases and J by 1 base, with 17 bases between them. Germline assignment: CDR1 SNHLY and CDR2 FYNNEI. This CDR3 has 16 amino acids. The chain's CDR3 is CASSAPGQVKSYEQYF. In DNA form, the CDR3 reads TGTGCCAGCAGTGCCCCAGGGCAGGTGAAATCCTACGAGCAGTACTTC.

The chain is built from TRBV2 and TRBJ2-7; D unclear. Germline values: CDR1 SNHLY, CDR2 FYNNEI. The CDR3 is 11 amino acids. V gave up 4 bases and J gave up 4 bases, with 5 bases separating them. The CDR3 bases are TGTGCCAGCAGTGCAGGATACGAGCAGTACTTC. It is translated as CASSAGYEQYF.

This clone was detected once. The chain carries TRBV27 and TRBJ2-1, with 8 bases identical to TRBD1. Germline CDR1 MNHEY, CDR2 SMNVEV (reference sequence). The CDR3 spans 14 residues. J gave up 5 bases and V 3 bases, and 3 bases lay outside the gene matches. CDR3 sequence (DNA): TGTGCCAGCAGTTTCCCAGGGGGCCACAATGAGCAGTTCTTC. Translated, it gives CASSFPGGHNEQFF.

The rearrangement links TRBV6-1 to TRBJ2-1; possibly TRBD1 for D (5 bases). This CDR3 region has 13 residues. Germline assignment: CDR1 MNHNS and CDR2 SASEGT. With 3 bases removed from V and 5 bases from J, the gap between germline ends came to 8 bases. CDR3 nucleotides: TGTGCCAGCAGTGACAGGGTCAACAATGAGCAGTTCTTC. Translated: CASSDRVNNEQFF.

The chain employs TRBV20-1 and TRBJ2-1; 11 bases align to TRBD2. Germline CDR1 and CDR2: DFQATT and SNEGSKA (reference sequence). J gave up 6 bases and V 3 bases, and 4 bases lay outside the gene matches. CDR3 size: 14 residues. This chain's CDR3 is CSASISGRANEQFF. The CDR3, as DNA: TGCAGTGCTAGTATTAGCGGGAGGGCCAATGAGCAGTTCTTC.

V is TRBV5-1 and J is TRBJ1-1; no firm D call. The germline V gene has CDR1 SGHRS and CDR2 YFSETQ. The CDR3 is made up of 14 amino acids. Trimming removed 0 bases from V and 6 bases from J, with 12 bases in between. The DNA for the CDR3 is TGCGCCAGCAGCTTGGAAGAGGGTAGAGCTGAAGCTTTCTTT. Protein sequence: CASSLEEGRAEAFF.

This CDR3 is CASSSTTRQGDYGYTF. The CDR3 region has the DNA TGTGCCAGCAGCTCCACCACCCGACAGGGGGACTATGGCTACACCTTC. The chain joins TRBV7-8 to TRBJ1-2, with 9 positions matching TRBD1. The CDR3 covers 16 residues. J lost 3 bases, V lost 4 bases, and 9 bases had no gene match. Looked up from germline, CDR1 is SGHVS and CDR2 is FQNEAQ.

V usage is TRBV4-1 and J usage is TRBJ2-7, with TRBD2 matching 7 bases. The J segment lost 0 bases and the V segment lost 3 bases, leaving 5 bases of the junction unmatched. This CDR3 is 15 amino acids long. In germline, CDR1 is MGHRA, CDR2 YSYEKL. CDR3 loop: CASSHPSGSSYEQYF. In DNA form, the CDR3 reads TGCGCCAGCAGCCATCCTAGCGGTAGCTCCTACGAGCAGTACTTC.

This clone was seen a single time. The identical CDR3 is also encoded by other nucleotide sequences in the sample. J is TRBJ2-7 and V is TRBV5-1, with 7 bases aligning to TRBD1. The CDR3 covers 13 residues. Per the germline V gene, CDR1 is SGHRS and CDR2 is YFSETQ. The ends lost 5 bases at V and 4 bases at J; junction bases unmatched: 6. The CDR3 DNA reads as TGCGCCAGCAGTGTGGGACAGCCATACGAGCAGTACTTC. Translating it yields CASSVGQPYEQYF. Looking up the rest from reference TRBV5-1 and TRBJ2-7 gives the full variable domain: KAGVTQTPRYLIKTRGQQVTLSCSPISGHRSVSWYQQTPGQGLQFLFEYFSETQRNKGNFPGRFSGRQFSNSRSEMNVSTLELGDSALYLCASSVGQPYEQYFGPGTRLTVT.

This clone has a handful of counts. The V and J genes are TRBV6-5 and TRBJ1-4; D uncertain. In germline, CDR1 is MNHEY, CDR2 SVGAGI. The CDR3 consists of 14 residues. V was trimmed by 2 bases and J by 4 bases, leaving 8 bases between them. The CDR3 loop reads CASSYRGYNEKLFF. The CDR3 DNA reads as TGTGCCAGCAGTTACAGAGGGTATAATGAAAAACTGTTTTTT.

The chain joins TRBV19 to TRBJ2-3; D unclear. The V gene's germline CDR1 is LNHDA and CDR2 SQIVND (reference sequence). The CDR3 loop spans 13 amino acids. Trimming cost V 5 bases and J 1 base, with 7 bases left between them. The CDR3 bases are TGTGCCAGTAGTCCCCATGGCACAGATACGCAGTATTTT. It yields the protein CASSPHGTDTQYF.

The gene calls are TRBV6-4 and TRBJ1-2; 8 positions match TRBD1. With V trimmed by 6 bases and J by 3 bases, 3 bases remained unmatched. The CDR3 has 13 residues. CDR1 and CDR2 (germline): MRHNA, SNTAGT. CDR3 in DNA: TGTGCCAGCAGCTCGGACAGGGACTATGGCTACACCTTC. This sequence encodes CASSSDRDYGYTF.

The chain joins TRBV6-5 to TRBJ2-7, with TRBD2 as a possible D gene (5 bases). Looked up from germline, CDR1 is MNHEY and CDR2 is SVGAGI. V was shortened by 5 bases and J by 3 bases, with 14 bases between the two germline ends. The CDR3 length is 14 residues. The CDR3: CASSRGPGSYEQYF. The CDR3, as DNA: TGTGCCAGCAGTCGAGGTCCGGGGAGCTACGAGCAGTACTTC.

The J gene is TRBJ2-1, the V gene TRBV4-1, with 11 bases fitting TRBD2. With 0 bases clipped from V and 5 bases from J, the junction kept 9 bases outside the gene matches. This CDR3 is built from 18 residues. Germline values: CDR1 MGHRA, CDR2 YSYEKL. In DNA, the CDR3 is TGCGCCAGCAGCCAAGATCCCCCTGTAGCGGGGGGGAACAATGAGCAGTTCTTC. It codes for CASSQDPPVAGGNNEQFF.

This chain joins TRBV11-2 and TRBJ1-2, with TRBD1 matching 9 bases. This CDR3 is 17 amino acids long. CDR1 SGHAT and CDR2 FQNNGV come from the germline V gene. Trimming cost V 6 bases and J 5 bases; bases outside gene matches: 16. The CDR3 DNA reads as TGTGCCAGCAGTTCTCGGGACAGGGAATTTGGGCTATATGGCTACACCTTC. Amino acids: CASSSRDREFGLYGYTF.